This TCR beta chain was documented in a study of blood T cells in healthy people across ages. General study points: Long-lived donors exceeded aged donors in naive CD4+ cells and diversity.

CDR1 is SGHTA, CDR2 FQGNSA, per germline. This CDR3 comprises 16 residues. The V segment lost 5 bases and the J segment 4 bases; nucleotides outside the gene matches: 7. Concerning this clonotype itself: No antigen is known for it.

Next came a second PCR, run for about 6 to 12 cycles, which used a sample-barcoded 5' primer along with a J-beta primer mix. TCRdb analysed the 5' RACE reads with MiXCR anew, one entry per CDR3 protein. Here the sample spans roughly 800,000 distinct CDR3 sequences, 53% being singletons. The sequenced material came from blood. V and J are TRBV7-2 and TRBJ2-1; 11 bases agree with TRBD1. This clonotype was sampled from a man at least 80 years old in good health. The CDR3 coding sequence is TGTGCCAGCAGCCGAACCGGGACAGGGGGTTACAATGAGCAGTTCTTC. This translates into CASSRTGTGGYNEQFF.